The entry below describes one T cell receptor (beta chain). Its antigen is not known. These data are taken from a study of cytomegalovirus exposure and HLA in healthy donors. The donors were part of the 120-subject validation cohort, which stood apart from the 666-subject first cohort. Only in-frame clones appear in the TCRdb table, and some are missing; sequencing was by immunoSEQ multiplex PCR. The profile shows around 130,000 clones, more than 75% of them singletons. Study-wide findings and caveats: Confirmation in vitro established that a few CMV-associated chains were specific for CMV antigens. Associated with cytomegalovirus, according to the listing, were fewer than 200 TCR beta chains. A later analysis found first-cohort TCR clusters tended to co-occur in the 100 to 150 validation repertoires.

The source of this sequence is a woman under 40 in good health and CMV-seronegative. Input material: PBMCs.

DNA for the CDR3: TGTGCCAGCAGCTCCCGCCGGGGGGATAGCAATCAGCCCCAGCATTTT. Translation: CASSSRRGDSNQPQHF. V gene TRBV7-2 combines with J gene TRBJ1-5, with D maybe TRBD1 (5 bases). CDR3 length: 16 residues. Trimming took 4 bases from V and 0 from J, leaving 13 bases between them. Germline V gene data show CDR1 as SGHTA and CDR2 as FQGNSA.